The clone carrying this T cell receptor (beta chain) was observed a few times. Its antigen remains unidentified. Germline values: CDR1 LNHDA, CDR2 SQIVND (reference sequence). V lost 0 bases and J lost 2, with 5 bases in between. The CDR3 extends over 14 amino acids. The data were taken from a study of cytomegalovirus exposure and HLA in healthy donors. At the level of the study: Falling in the Caucasian-associated ancestry cluster were approximately 86% of under 450 genotyped donors.

The study's findings and limits: Within a later analysis, the majority of CMV-associated TCR beta chains appeared HLA-restricted.

Use of 60 Vbeta and 13 Jbeta primers characterized the PCR. Data came from immunoSEQ multiplex PCR; TCRdb stores just in-frame clones and leaves some out. The sample carries 100,000 to 150,000 clones, approximately 10% recorded once. The specimen sequenced was PBMCs. The receptor's source is a woman aged 18-29 years in good health and CMV-seropositive. V usage is TRBV19 and J usage is TRBJ1-5, with a weak D call TRBD1 (5 bases). DNA for the CDR3: TGTGCCAGTAGTATAGACAGGGGCAATCAGCCCCAGCATTTT. This codes for CASSIDRGNQPQHF.